Following are 22 T cell receptor beta chains from one sample sequenced in a study of siplizumab effects on memory and regulatory T cells (dated by TCRdb to the late 2010s). The library was made by the immunoSEQ multiplex PCR assay. The clones in this table, taken by TCRdb from immuneACCESS, are in-frame only. Not every clone is retained; where verified, under half of the shortfall comes from an unresolved V gene, and the cause of the rest is unknown. This sample gives tens of thousands of clones in total; roughly nine tenths of them show up just once. The leading ten clones occupy approximately 28% of the sample. Specimen: CD8+ T cells sorted from blood. These receptors all stem from a human donor in good health.

This clone was recorded only once. The J gene is TRBJ2-1, the V gene TRBV7-9, with a tentative D call TRBD2 (5 bases). The CDR3 loop spans 13 amino acids. Between the trimmed V and J ends, which lost 8 bases and 5 bases, there was a span of 13 bases. Germline assignment: CDR1 SEHNR and CDR2 FQNEAQ (reference sequence). The chain's CDR3 is CASGQEGDNEQFF. DNA of the CDR3: TGTGCCAGCGGGCAAGAGGGTGACAATGAGCAGTTCTTC.

The chain employs TRBV11-2 and TRBJ1-4, with no clear D. The CDR3 has 15 amino acids. The germline gives CDR1 SGHAT, CDR2 FQNNGV. V lost 4 bases and J lost 8, with 17 bases in between. The CDR3 loop is CASSSSGLAGEKLFF. The CDR3 DNA sequence: TGTGCCAGCAGCTCCTCCGGTTTGGCAGGAGAAAAACTGTTTTTT.

This clone was counted a few times. The rearrangement uses TRBV30 and TRBJ1-1; D is unresolved. CDR3 length: 15 amino acids. Trimming pared 0 bases from V and 8 bases from J, leaving 19 bases between. Per germline, CDR1 GTSNPN and CDR2 SVGIG (reference sequence). The CDR3 nucleotides read TGTGCCTGGAGTGTACGAGGGTTCATCACCCCAGAAGCTTTCTTT. Protein sequence: CAWSVRGFITPEAFF.

This clone was found once. At the DNA level, this CDR3 is encoded by other sequences in the same sample as well. The V and J genes are TRBV6-5 and TRBJ2-1, with 10 bases fitting TRBD2. The V gene's germline CDR1 is MNHEY and CDR2 SVGAGI. There are 15 residues in the CDR3. Losses at the gene ends were 0 bases for V and 5 bases for J; bases not matched to a gene: 1. CDR3 residues: CASSYSTSGHNEQFF. The CDR3, as DNA: TGTGCCAGCAGTTACTCGACTAGCGGGCACAATGAGCAGTTCTTC.

The chain combines TRBV9 with TRBJ1-1; D is unresolved. Germline CDR1 SGDLS, CDR2 YYNGEE. Between the trimmed V and J ends, which lost 4 bases and 2 bases, there was a span of 12 bases. The CDR3 consists of 14 residues. CDR3 DNA sequence: TGTGCCAGCAGCCCCGGGTCTATTAACACTGAAGCTTTCTTT. It is translated as CASSPGSINTEAFF.

The rearrangement links TRBV19 to TRBJ2-7; D might be TRBD2 (5 bases). CDR3 size: 16 residues. Germline lookup yields CDR1 LNHDA and CDR2 SQIVND (reference sequence). Trimming left V 0 bases short and J 5 bases short, with 17 bases between. This CDR3 reads CASSIDRVARQNEQYF. In DNA form, the CDR3 reads TGTGCCAGTAGTATAGATCGGGTAGCGCGTCAGAACGAGCAGTACTTC.

The chain couples TRBV4-2 to TRBJ2-1; D gene uncertain. Germline CDR1 and CDR2: LGHNA and YNFKEQ. The V end was cut by 2 bases, the J end by 7 bases, with 15 bases between. This CDR3 has 15 residues. The CDR3: CASSQTLLFRNEQFF. The CDR3 DNA reads as TGTGCCAGCAGCCAAACCCTTCTATTTCGGAATGAGCAGTTCTTC.

CDR3 sequence (DNA): TGTGCCAGCACCCGTAAGGGTAATGGCTACACCTTC. Protein: CASTRKGNGYTF. V is TRBV7-9 and J is TRBJ1-2; D uncertain. In germline, CDR1 is SEHNR, CDR2 FQNEAQ (reference sequence). The CDR3 sequence is 12 residues long. V was shortened by 7 bases and J by 6 bases, with 12 bases between the two germline ends.

This chain uses TRBV7-9 with TRBJ2-3, with TRBD2 identical over 9 bases. Trimming cost V 11 bases and J 0 bases; bases outside gene matches: 9. This CDR3 has 15 amino acids. The germline CDR1 and CDR2 sequences are SEHNR and FQNEAQ (reference sequence). The CDR3 sequence: CAGSLLAGSTDTQYF. CDR3 DNA sequence: TGTGCCGGATCATTACTAGCGGGTAGCACAGATACGCAGTATTTT.

This clone came up once. The V and J genes are TRBV29-1 and TRBJ2-7; 9 bases are shared with TRBD1. Germline CDR1 and CDR2: SQVTM and ANQGSEA. V was pared by 0 bases and J by 2 bases, with 14 bases of the junction left unmatched. The CDR3 is made up of 18 amino acids. CDR3 region: CSVEDYPVGTGRTYEQYF. CDR3 in DNA: TGCAGCGTTGAAGACTACCCTGTAGGGACAGGGAGGACCTACGAGCAGTACTTC.

The chain carries TRBV14 and TRBJ2-7; tentatively, D is TRBD1 (5 bases). CDR1 and CDR2 from the germline V gene are SGHDN and FVKESK. Trimming took 5 bases from V and 5 from J, leaving 10 bases between them. There are 12 residues in the CDR3. Here the CDR3 reads CASSFRQHEQYF. As DNA, the CDR3 is TGTGCCAGCAGCTTTCGACAGCACGAGCAGTACTTC.

The V and J genes are TRBV4-1 and TRBJ2-5, with D unclear. The V gene lost 1 base and the J gene lost 2 bases, with 5 bases spanning the gap. Germline V gene lookup returns CDR1 MGHRA and CDR2 YSYEKL. This CDR3 has 13 residues. DNA of the CDR3: TGCGCCAGCAGCCAAGTACTGCAAGAGACCCAGTACTTC. As protein: CASSQVLQETQYF.

J is TRBJ2-3 and V is TRBV9; 7 bases line up with TRBD1. V trimming: 3 bases; J trimming: 3 bases; junction bases outside the gene matches: 7. Germline assignment: CDR1 SGDLS and CDR2 YYNGEE. There are 15 residues in the CDR3. CDR3 nucleotide sequence: TGTGCCAGCAGCGACAGGGGAGTGATTACAGATACGCAGTATTTT. Amino acids: CASSDRGVITDTQYF.

V gene TRBV6-5 combines with J gene TRBJ1-2, with unresolved D. Between the trimmed V and J ends, which lost 6 bases and 4 bases, there was a span of 9 bases. This CDR3 has 12 amino acids. CDR1 is MNHEY and CDR2 is SVGAGI in the germline V gene. CDR3 nucleotide sequence: TGTGCCAGCAGCCAAGGGATCTATGGCTACACCTTC. Amino acids: CASSQGIYGYTF.

The chain has TRBV4-2 and TRBJ2-1, with a possible D match to TRBD1 (6 bases). Per the germline V gene, CDR1 is LGHNA and CDR2 is YNFKEQ. Between the trimmed V and J ends, which lost 0 bases and 0 bases, there was a span of 12 bases. This CDR3 region has 17 residues. The CDR3 DNA follows: TGTGCCAGCAGCCAAGAGCGGACAGAGAGCTCCTACAATGAGCAGTTCTTC. The encoded protein is CASSQERTESSYNEQFF.

The rearrangement joins TRBV27 to TRBJ2-7, with D perhaps TRBD1 or TRBD2 (5 bases each). The germline V gene has CDR1 MNHEY and CDR2 SMNVEV (reference sequence). This CDR3 region has 15 residues. V was shortened by 8 bases and J by 4 bases, with 21 bases between the two germline ends. CDR3 DNA sequence: TGTGCCAGCGCATTTGGGGCGAACGGGGCTTACGAGCAGTACTTC. Protein sequence: CASAFGANGAYEQYF.

The chain combines TRBV27 with TRBJ2-5, with 7 bases matching TRBD1. CDR3 length: 14 residues. J lost 4 bases, V lost 1 base, and 3 bases had no gene match. Per the germline V gene, CDR1 is MNHEY and CDR2 is SMNVEV (reference sequence). The CDR3 spells CASSLLGGGETQYF. The DNA of the CDR3 is TGTGCCAGCAGTTTATTAGGGGGCGGAGAGACCCAGTACTTC.

This rearrangement joins TRBV19 to TRBJ2-1; TRBD2 might be the D (5 bases). This CDR3 comprises 15 residues. Trimming left V 7 bases short and J 12 bases short, with 25 bases between. The germline V gene encodes CDR1 LNHDA and CDR2 SQIVND (reference sequence). The CDR3 protein is CASTPNEGILRGQFF. Written as DNA, the CDR3 is TGTGCCAGTACCCCTAACGAGGGAATCCTACGGGGGCAGTTCTTC.

The CDR3: CASSLLGEQFF. The CDR3 DNA sequence: TGTGCCAGCAGTCTCCTCGGAGAGCAGTTCTTC. This chain joins TRBV11-2 and TRBJ2-1, with D unclear. V was clipped by 6 bases and J by 10 bases, with 10 bases between them. CDR3 length equals 11 residues. Germline V lookup: CDR1 SGHAT, CDR2 FQNNGV.

A single count supports this clone. The V call is TRBV19, the J call TRBJ1-1; D is unresolved. Germline CDR1 reads LNHDA; CDR2 reads SQIVND (reference sequence). This CDR3 is built from 14 residues. Deletions cut 2 bases from V and 2 bases from J, with 9 bases between. The CDR3 region has the DNA TGTGCCAGTAGTATATTGGGTCCCAACACTGAAGCTTTCTTT. Amino acids: CASSILGPNTEAFF.

This rearrangement joins TRBV6-1 to TRBJ2-1; D possibly uses TRBD1 or TRBD2 (5 bases each). This CDR3 is built from 12 residues. CDR1 is MNHNS, CDR2 SASEGT, per germline. Trimming shortened V by 10 bases and J by 6 bases, and 13 bases separated the two germline ends. CDR3 DNA sequence: TGTGCCATCCTTAGTGGGGGCAATGAGCAGTTCTTC. Its translation: CAILSGGNEQFF.

The genes are TRBV7-9 and TRBJ1-5; tentatively, D is TRBD1 (5 bases). Germline CDR1 is SEHNR and CDR2 is FQNEAQ (reference sequence). V was pared by 5 bases and J by 5 bases, with 7 bases between. The CDR3 runs 12 residues. The CDR3 sequence is CASSQGDQPQHF. Written as DNA, the CDR3 is TGTGCCAGCAGCCAGGGTGATCAGCCCCAGCATTTT.